This is a list of T cell receptor beta chains from one sample in a study of a mutant IDH1 vaccine in newly diagnosed glioma. Assay used: immunoSEQ multiplex PCR; TCRdb lists only in-frame clones, some missing. The repertoire consists of around 26,000 clones, with around 93% occurring once and the leading ten covering about 1.2%. Sequences were derived from PBMCs, sampled from a glioma patient treated with radiotherapy, temozolomide or both. These TCRs come from a man in his forties with glioma. CDR3s include the opening cysteine and the closing phenylalanine or tryptophan. The D gene is left open where the match is weak. Size values are once, few and many counts, or a class for expanded clones, and some rows have none.

abundance,v_gene,j_gene,d_gene,CDR3aa,CDR3nt
.,TRBV7-2,TRBJ2-1,.,CASSPTNNEQFF,TGTGCCAGCAGCCCTACTAACAATGAGCAGTTCTTC
.,TRBV4-1,TRBJ2-1,TRBD2,CASSQFSGVEDEQFF,TGCGCCAGCAGCCAGTTTAGCGGGGTGGAGGATGAGCAGTTCTTC
.,TRBV5-1,TRBJ2-3,.,CASSFGARITDTQYF,TGCGCCAGCAGCTTTGGCGCGCGCATCACAGATACGCAGTATTTT
.,TRBV13,TRBJ2-7,.,CASSGTGTSSYEQYF,TGTGCCAGCAGCGGGACCGGGACTTCGAGCTACGAGCAGTACTTC
.,TRBV9,TRBJ2-1,.,CASSVVVGGTNNEQFF,TGTGCCAGCAGCGTAGTGGTGGGAGGCACTAACAATGAGCAGTTCTTC
.,TRBV9,TRBJ2-3,.,CASSVTFPDTQYF,TGTGCCAGCAGCGTAACATTCCCAGATACGCAGTATTTT
.,TRBV2,TRBJ2-1,.,CASSETAWPLFF,TGTGCCAGCAGTGAAACCGCTTGGCCCCTGTTCTTC
.,TRBV30,TRBJ2-7,TRBD1,CAWSTGQGSYEQYF,TGTGCCTGGAGTACGGGACAGGGATCTTACGAGCAGTACTTC
.,TRBV4-3,TRBJ2-3,TRBD2,CASSQDWLAGATDTQYF,TGCGCCAGCAGCCAAGATTGGCTAGCGGGGGCAACAGATACGCAGTATTTT
.,TRBV2,TRBJ1-2,.,CASTIEPNYGYTF,TGTGCCAGCACCATTGAACCTAACTATGGCTACACCTTC
.,TRBV19,TRBJ2-3,TRBD2,CASSIPSGGSTDTQYF,TGTGCCAGTAGTATACCTAGCGGGGGGAGCACAGATACGCAGTATTTT
.,TRBV7-8,TRBJ1-1,.,CASSLEGRAHTEAFF,TGTGCCAGCAGCTTAGAAGGGAGGGCACACACTGAAGCTTTCTTT
.,TRBV4-3,TRBJ2-3,TRBD1,CASSPHSGTADTQYF,TGCGCCAGCAGCCCTCATTCCGGGACAGCAGATACGCAGTATTTT
.,TRBV19,TRBJ2-1,TRBD1,CASSIGRTGGNDEQFF,TGTGCCAGTAGTATAGGTCGGACAGGGGGGAACGATGAGCAGTTCTTC
.,TRBV11-1,TRBJ2-3,.,CASSRVLVTGTTDTQYF,TGTGCCAGCAGCCGGGTTCTGGTAACAGGGACCACAGATACGCAGTATTTT
.,TRBV12-5,TRBJ2-3,.,CASGLGVSTDTQYF,TGTGCTAGTGGTTTAGGCGTTAGCACAGATACGCAGTATTTT
.,TRBV18,TRBJ1-1,.,CASSFNLQRPEAFF,TGTGCCAGCTCATTTAACTTGCAGCGACCTGAAGCTTTCTTT
.,TRBV6-9,TRBJ2-1,TRBD1,CASSYRGTGGFNEQFF,TGTGCCAGCAGTTATAGGGGGACAGGGGGGTTCAATGAGCAGTTCTTC
.,TRBV27,TRBJ2-1,.,CASSLGRYNEQFF,TGTGCCAGCAGTTTGGGCAGATACAATGAGCAGTTCTTC
.,TRBV2,TRBJ1-3,TRBD1,CASSVSGTGGNLAGNTIYF,TGTGCCAGCAGTGTTTCGGGGACAGGGGGAAACTTGGCTGGAAACACCATATATTTT
.,TRBV6-1,TRBJ2-7,TRBD2,CASSEISGGAYEQYF,TGTGCCAGCAGTGAAATCAGCGGGGGGGCCTACGAGCAGTACTTC
.,TRBV11-3,TRBJ1-6,TRBD1,CASSLEQGIGSPLHF,TGTGCCAGCAGCTTAGAACAGGGGATTGGGTCACCCCTCCACTTT
.,TRBV7-3,TRBJ2-2,TRBD2,CASSYMGGFDTGELFF,TGTGCCAGCAGCTATATGGGGGGGTTCGACACCGGGGAGCTGTTTTTT
once,TRBV18,TRBJ2-7,.,CASSPYRDYEQYF,TGTGCCAGCTCACCTTACAGGGATTACGAGCAGTACTTC
.,TRBV19,TRBJ2-3,.,CASSISGPGRSTDTQYF,TGTGCCAGTAGTATTTCCGGACCTGGACGTAGCACAGATACGCAGTATTTT
.,TRBV9,TRBJ2-1,TRBD2,CASSGRLAGAHEQFF,TGTGCCAGCAGCGGCAGACTAGCGGGAGCGCATGAGCAGTTCTTC
few,TRBV5-1,TRBJ2-7,TRBD2,CASSPRTSSSYEQYF,TGCGCCAGCAGCCCGCGGACTAGCAGTTCCTACGAGCAGTACTTC
.,TRBV6-5,TRBJ2-7,.,CASSASGEYEQYF,TGTGCCAGCAGTGCCTCCGGGGAATACGAGCAGTACTTC
.,TRBV5-1,TRBJ1-1,TRBD1,CASSLRTGSVTEAFF,TGCGCCAGCAGCCTGAGGACAGGGAGTGTCACTGAAGCTTTCTTT
.,TRBV27,TRBJ2-1,.,CASSSQDKYNEQFF,TGTGCCAGCAGTTCCCAGGACAAGTACAATGAGCAGTTCTTC
.,TRBV27,TRBJ1-2,.,CASRPRGAPGGYTF,TGTGCCAGCAGACCGAGGGGAGCCCCAGGAGGCTACACCTTC
once,TRBV5-6,TRBJ1-5,.,CASSLAGGITQPQHF,TGTGCCAGCAGCTTGGCCGGTGGAATCACTCAGCCCCAGCATTTT
.,TRBV7-3,TRBJ1-2,TRBD1,CASSDRDRVYGYTF,TGTGCCAGCAGCGATAGAGACAGGGTCTATGGCTACACCTTC
.,TRBV10-3,TRBJ2-7,.,CAISERVGQYEQYF,TGTGCCATCAGTGAAAGGGTCGGGCAATACGAGCAGTACTTC
once,TRBV4-1,TRBJ2-5,TRBD2,CASSQATSGGETQYF,TGCGCCAGCAGCCAAGCGACTAGCGGGGGAGAGACCCAGTACTTC
.,TRBV7-6,TRBJ2-3,.,CASRPFRGASTDTQYF,TGTGCCAGCAGACCCTTTCGCGGTGCTAGCACAGATACGCAGTATTTT
.,TRBV11-2,TRBJ2-2,TRBD2,CASSWASGATGELFF,TGTGCCAGCAGCTGGGCTAGCGGGGCCACCGGGGAGCTGTTTTTT
.,TRBV5-5,TRBJ1-2,.,CASSHRDGGGYTF,TGTGCCAGCAGCCACAGGGACGGAGGTGGCTACACCTTC
.,TRBV15,TRBJ2-7,.,CATSRKTGISGYEQYF,TGTGCCACCAGCAGAAAGACCGGGATCTCGGGCTACGAGCAGTACTTC
.,TRBV4-3,TRBJ2-3,.,CASSPTKGLAMKYF,TGCGCCAGCAGCCCTACCAAGGGCCTGGCGATGAAGTATTTT
.,TRBV7-9,TRBJ2-1,TRBD2,CASGTSGSYNEQFF,TGTGCCAGCGGGACTAGCGGGTCCTACAATGAGCAGTTCTTC
once,TRBV7-9,TRBJ2-1,.,CASSPRGGVYNEQFF,TGTGCCAGCAGCCCTCGGGGCGGAGTATACAATGAGCAGTTCTTC
.,TRBV7-9,TRBJ2-1,.,CASSQRYGEPPYSYNEQFF,TGTGCCAGCAGCCAAAGATACGGGGAGCCACCCTACTCCTACAATGAGCAGTTCTTC
.,TRBV7-9,TRBJ2-3,TRBD1,CASSSSRGKTDTQYF,TGTGCCAGCAGCTCAAGCAGGGGGAAGACAGATACGCAGTATTTT
.,TRBV10-1,TRBJ2-3,TRBD2,CASRPTSGTADTQYF,TGCGCCAGCAGGCCGACTAGCGGGACGGCAGATACGCAGTATTTT
.,TRBV11-1,TRBJ2-6,TRBD1,CASSTRQGLAGANVLTF,TGTGCCAGCAGCACCCGACAGGGGCTAGCTGGGGCCAACGTCCTGACTTTC
few,TRBV2,TRBJ1-1,.,CASSYWTEAFF,TGTGCCAGCAGCTATTGGACTGAGGCTTTCTTT
.,TRBV5-8,TRBJ2-2,TRBD2,CASSPAPLAGGANTGELFF,TGTGCCAGCAGCCCCGCCCCACTAGCGGGGGGCGCGAACACCGGGGAGCTGTTTTTT
once,TRBV7-2,TRBJ1-2,TRBD1,CASSLGGQYGYTF,TGTGCCAGCAGCTTAGGGGGACAGTATGGCTACACCTTC
.,TRBV6-1,TRBJ1-1,TRBD1,CASSEAGQGKKAFF,TGTGCCAGCAGTGAAGCTGGACAGGGGAAGAAAGCTTTCTTT
.,TRBV27,TRBJ2-7,TRBD1,CASRGPGQGAREQYF,TGTGCCAGCAGGGGCCCGGGACAGGGGGCTCGGGAGCAGTACTTC
.,TRBV18,TRBJ2-3,.,CASSPPKGKGPDTQYF,TGTGCCAGCTCACCACCTAAAGGAAAAGGCCCAGATACGCAGTATTTT
.,TRBV19,TRBJ2-2,TRBD2,CASRVLAGNTGELFF,TGTGCCAGTAGGGTTCTAGCGGGCAACACCGGGGAGCTGTTTTTT
once,TRBV7-2,TRBJ2-1,.,CASSRRRNEQFF,TGTGCCAGCAGCCGAAGAAGGAATGAGCAGTTCTTC
.,TRBV5-6,TRBJ1-4,.,CASSLAYRRNEKLFF,TGTGCCAGCAGCTTGGCCTACAGGAGGAATGAAAAACTGTTTTTT
few,TRBV10-3,TRBJ2-7,.,CAISDLSPYEQYF,TGTGCCATCAGTGACCTGAGCCCCTACGAGCAGTACTTC